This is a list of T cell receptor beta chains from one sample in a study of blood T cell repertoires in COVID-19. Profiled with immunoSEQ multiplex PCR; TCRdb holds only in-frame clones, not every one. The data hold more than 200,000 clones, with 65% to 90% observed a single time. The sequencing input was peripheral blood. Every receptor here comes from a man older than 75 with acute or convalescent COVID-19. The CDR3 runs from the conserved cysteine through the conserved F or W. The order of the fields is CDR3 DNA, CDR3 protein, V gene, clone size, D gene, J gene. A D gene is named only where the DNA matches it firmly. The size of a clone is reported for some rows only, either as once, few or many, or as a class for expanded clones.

cdr3_nt: TGTGCCAGCTCACTTCAACAGATCGGCTCTATGGTCAAAAACATTCAGTACTTC; cdr3_aa: CASSLQQIGSMVKNIQYF; v_call: TRBV18; clone_size: NA; d_call: NA; j_call: TRBJ2-4
cdr3_nt: TGTGCCACCAGTGATGTTCAGGGGGCGACTAGCGGGAGGGCCCCGAATGAGCAGTTCTTC; cdr3_aa: CATSDVQGATSGRAPNEQFF; v_call: TRBV24-1; clone_size: NA; d_call: TRBD2; j_call: TRBJ2-1
cdr3_nt: TGTGCCAGTAGTTCACCCGGGGGGTGGACTGGAAACACCATATATTTT; cdr3_aa: CASSSPGGWTGNTIYF; v_call: TRBV19; clone_size: NA; d_call: NA; j_call: TRBJ1-3
cdr3_nt: TGTGCCAGCAGCCTCAAACGACAGGGAATCTTGACTGAAGCTTTCTTT; cdr3_aa: CASSLKRQGILTEAFF; v_call: TRBV7-3; clone_size: few; d_call: TRBD1; j_call: TRBJ1-1
cdr3_nt: TGTGCCACCATGAGGGTGCCGGAGACCCAGTACTTC; cdr3_aa: CATMRVPETQYF; v_call: TRBV6-5; clone_size: once; d_call: NA; j_call: TRBJ2-5
cdr3_nt: TGTGCCAGCAGTTTAACGAGTCCCACAGATACGCAGTATTTT; cdr3_aa: CASSLTSPTDTQYF; v_call: TRBV27; clone_size: NA; d_call: NA; j_call: TRBJ2-3
cdr3_nt: TGTGCCAGCAGCCCACAGGGGGCCCTTTACACCGGGGAGCTGTTTTTT; cdr3_aa: CASSPQGALYTGELFF; v_call: TRBV7-9; clone_size: once; d_call: TRBD1; j_call: TRBJ2-2
cdr3_nt: TGTGCCAGTAATCTCGGTCCCGGAGGGGCGAGGGGCTACACCTTC; cdr3_aa: CASNLGPGGARGYTF; v_call: TRBV19; clone_size: NA; d_call: NA; j_call: TRBJ1-2
cdr3_nt: TGTGCCAGCAGCTCGGCCGGGGGTTCACCCCTCCACTTT; cdr3_aa: CASSSAGGSPLHF; v_call: TRBV3-1/TRBV3-2; clone_size: few; d_call: NA; j_call: TRBJ1-6
cdr3_nt: TGTGCCAGTAGTATACAACGGGGAGGCGGTCAGCCCCAGCATTTT; cdr3_aa: CASSIQRGGGQPQHF; v_call: TRBV19; clone_size: NA; d_call: NA; j_call: TRBJ1-5
cdr3_nt: TGCGCCAGCAGCATGGACAGGGGGGACTCCACTTTC; cdr3_aa: CASSMDRGDSTF; v_call: TRBV5-1; clone_size: NA; d_call: TRBD1; j_call: TRBJ1-2
cdr3_nt: TGTGCCAGCAGCTTTTCTAAACATGAGCAGTTCTTC; cdr3_aa: CASSFSKHEQFF; v_call: TRBV11-1; clone_size: NA; d_call: NA; j_call: TRBJ2-1
cdr3_nt: TGTGCCAGCAGCCCAGGGACTAGCGGGAGCAATGAGCAGTTCTTC; cdr3_aa: CASSPGTSGSNEQFF; v_call: TRBV4-2; clone_size: NA; d_call: TRBD2; j_call: TRBJ2-1
cdr3_nt: TGTGCCAGCAGTGCACGGGGCAATCAGCCCCAGCATTTT; cdr3_aa: CASSARGNQPQHF; v_call: TRBV2; clone_size: NA; d_call: NA; j_call: TRBJ1-5
cdr3_nt: TGTGCCAGCTCAGCAGGTCTCAATGAAAAACTGTTTTTT; cdr3_aa: CASSAGLNEKLFF; v_call: TRBV18; clone_size: NA; d_call: NA; j_call: TRBJ1-4
cdr3_nt: TGTGCCAGCCCACCGTCGCGTCACAATGAGCAGTTCTTC; cdr3_aa: CASPPSRHNEQFF; v_call: TRBV21-1; clone_size: NA; d_call: NA; j_call: TRBJ2-1
cdr3_nt: TGCGCCAGCAGTTCAAGACAGACTAGCGGGAGTACAGATACGCAGTATTTT; cdr3_aa: CASSSRQTSGSTDTQYF; v_call: TRBV4-1; clone_size: NA; d_call: TRBD2; j_call: TRBJ2-3
cdr3_nt: TGCGCCAGCAGTCCTGGACAGGGCCGATACGAGCAGTACTTC; cdr3_aa: CASSPGQGRYEQYF; v_call: TRBV5-1; clone_size: NA; d_call: TRBD1; j_call: TRBJ2-7
cdr3_nt: TGCAGCGTTGAAGATCCCCGGTCAACGGATGAGCAGTTCTTC; cdr3_aa: CSVEDPRSTDEQFF; v_call: TRBV29-1; clone_size: NA; d_call: NA; j_call: TRBJ2-1
cdr3_nt: TGTGCCTGGAGTGTCGGACAGTTAAATGAAAAACTGTTTTTT; cdr3_aa: CAWSVGQLNEKLFF; v_call: TRBV30; clone_size: NA; d_call: NA; j_call: TRBJ1-4
cdr3_nt: TGCAGCGCTGCGGGAGGACAGGGGGCTAGCTCTGGGGCCAACGTCCTGACTTTC; cdr3_aa: CSAAGGQGASSGANVLTF; v_call: TRBV29-1; clone_size: NA; d_call: TRBD1; j_call: TRBJ2-6
cdr3_nt: TGTGCCAGCAGCCTAGCAGGGGGGAACTATGGCTACACCTTC; cdr3_aa: CASSLAGGNYGYTF; v_call: TRBV3-1/TRBV3-2; clone_size: NA; d_call: TRBD1; j_call: TRBJ1-2